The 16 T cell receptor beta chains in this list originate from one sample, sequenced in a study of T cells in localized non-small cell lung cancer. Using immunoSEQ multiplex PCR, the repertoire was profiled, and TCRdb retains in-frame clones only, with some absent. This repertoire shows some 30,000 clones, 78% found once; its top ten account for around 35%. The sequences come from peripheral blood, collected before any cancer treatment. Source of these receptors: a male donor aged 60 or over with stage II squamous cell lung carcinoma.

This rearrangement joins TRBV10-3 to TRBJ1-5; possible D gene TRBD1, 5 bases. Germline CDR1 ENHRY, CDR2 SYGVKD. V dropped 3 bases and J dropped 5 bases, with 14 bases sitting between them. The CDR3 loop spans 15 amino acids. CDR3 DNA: TGTGCCATCAGTGAAAAAGGGGCCGTACATCAGCCCCAGCATTTT. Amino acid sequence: CAISEKGAVHQPQHF.

CDR3 sequence reads: CASSFGPQGAEAFF. The CDR3 nucleotides read TGTGCCAGCAGCTTCGGGCCTCAAGGCGCTGAAGCTTTCTTT. The chain recombines TRBV11-2 with TRBJ1-1; D call uncertain. The V gene's germline CDR1 is SGHAT and CDR2 FQNNGV. This CDR3 has 14 residues. The V end lost 3 bases, the J end lost 6 bases, and 14 bases lay between the germline ends. The variable domain in full, with the rest retrieved from reference TRBV11-2 and TRBJ1-1, is EAGVAQSPRYKIIEKRQSVAFWCNPISGHATLYWYQQILGQGPKLLIQFQNNGVVDDSQLPKDRFSAERLKGVDSTLKIQPAKLEDSAVYLCASSFGPQGAEAFFGQGTRLTVV.

The CDR3 sequence: CASRPCAGSYCQETQYF. In DNA form, the CDR3 reads TGTGCCAGCAGACCCTGTGCGGGCAGCTACTGTCAAGAGACCCAGTACTTC. The J gene is TRBJ2-5, the V gene TRBV7-8; D is possibly TRBD2 (5 bases). V lost 6 bases, J lost 2 bases, and 22 bases lay in between. CDR1 and CDR2 from the germline V gene are SGHVS and FQNEAQ. This CDR3 comprises 17 residues.

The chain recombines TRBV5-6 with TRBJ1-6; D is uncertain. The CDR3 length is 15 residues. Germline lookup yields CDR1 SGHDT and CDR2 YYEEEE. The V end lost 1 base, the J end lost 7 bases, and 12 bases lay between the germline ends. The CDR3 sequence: CASSLTLSQNSPLHF. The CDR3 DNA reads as TGTGCCAGCAGCTTGACACTGTCACAGAATTCACCCCTCCACTTT.

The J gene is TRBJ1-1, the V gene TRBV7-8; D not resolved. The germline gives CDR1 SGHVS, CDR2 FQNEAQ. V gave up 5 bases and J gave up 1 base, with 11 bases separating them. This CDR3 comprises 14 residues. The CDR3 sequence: CASSLLTENTEAFF. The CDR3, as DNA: TGTGCCAGCAGCCTTCTGACGGAGAACACTGAAGCTTTCTTT.

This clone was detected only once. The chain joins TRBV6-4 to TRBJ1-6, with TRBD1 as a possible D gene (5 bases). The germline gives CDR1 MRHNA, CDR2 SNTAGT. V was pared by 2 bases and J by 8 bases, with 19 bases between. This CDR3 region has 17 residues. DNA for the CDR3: TGTGCCAGCAGTGACGTTAATTTCAGGGTTCTTTATTCACCCCTCCACTTT. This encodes CASSDVNFRVLYSPLHF.

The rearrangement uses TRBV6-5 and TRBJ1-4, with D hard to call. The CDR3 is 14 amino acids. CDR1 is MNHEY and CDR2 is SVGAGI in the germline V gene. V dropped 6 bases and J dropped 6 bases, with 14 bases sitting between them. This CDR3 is CASSPQAVYEKLFF. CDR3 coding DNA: TGTGCCAGCAGCCCCCAGGCGGTATATGAAAAACTGTTTTTT.

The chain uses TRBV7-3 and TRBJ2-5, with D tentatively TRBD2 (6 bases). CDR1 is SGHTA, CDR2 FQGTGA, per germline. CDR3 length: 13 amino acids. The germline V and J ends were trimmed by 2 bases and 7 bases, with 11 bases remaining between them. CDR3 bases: TGTGCCAGCAGCTTAGGGCGGGGCGGGACCCAGTACTTC. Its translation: CASSLGRGGTQYF. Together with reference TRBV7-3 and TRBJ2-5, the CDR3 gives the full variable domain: GAGVSQTPSNKVTEKGKYVELRCDPISGHTALYWYRQSLGQGPEFLIYFQGTGAADDSGLPNDRFFAVRPEGSVSTLKIQRTERGDSAVYLCASSLGRGGTQYFGPGTRLLVL.

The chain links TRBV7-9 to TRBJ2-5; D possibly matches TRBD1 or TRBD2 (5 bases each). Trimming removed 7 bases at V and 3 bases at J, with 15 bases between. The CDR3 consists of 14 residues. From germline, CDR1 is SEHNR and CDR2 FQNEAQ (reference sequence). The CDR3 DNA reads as TGTGCCAGCACCCGAGGGCAGGGCAAAGAGACCCAGTACTTC. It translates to CASTRGQGKETQYF.

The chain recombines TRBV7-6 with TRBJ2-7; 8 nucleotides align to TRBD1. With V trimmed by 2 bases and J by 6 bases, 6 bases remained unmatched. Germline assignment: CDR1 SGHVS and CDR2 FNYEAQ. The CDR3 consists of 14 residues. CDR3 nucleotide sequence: TGTGCCAGCAGCTTAAACCAGGGGGCCGGCGAGCAGTACTTC. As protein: CASSLNQGAGEQYF.

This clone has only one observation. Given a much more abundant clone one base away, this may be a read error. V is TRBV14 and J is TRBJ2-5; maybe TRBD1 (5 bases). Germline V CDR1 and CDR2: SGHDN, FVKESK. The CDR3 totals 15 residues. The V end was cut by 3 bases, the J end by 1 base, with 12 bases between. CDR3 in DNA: TGTGCCAGCAGCCAGACACAGGAATTCCAAGAGACCCAGTACTTC. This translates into CASSQTQEFQETQYF.

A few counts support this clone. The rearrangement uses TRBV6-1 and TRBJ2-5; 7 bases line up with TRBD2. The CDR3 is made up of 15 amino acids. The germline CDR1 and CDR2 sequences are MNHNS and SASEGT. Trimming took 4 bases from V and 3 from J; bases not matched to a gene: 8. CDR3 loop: CASSGGLRGEETQYF. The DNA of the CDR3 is TGTGCCAGCAGTGGCGGACTCCGGGGGGAAGAGACCCAGTACTTC.

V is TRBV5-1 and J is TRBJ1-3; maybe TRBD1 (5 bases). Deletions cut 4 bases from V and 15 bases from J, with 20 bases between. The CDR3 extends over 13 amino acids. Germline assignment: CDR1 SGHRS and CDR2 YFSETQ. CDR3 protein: CASSPTRDSSRYF. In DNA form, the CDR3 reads TGCGCCAGCAGCCCGACGAGGGACTCATCTAGATATTTT.

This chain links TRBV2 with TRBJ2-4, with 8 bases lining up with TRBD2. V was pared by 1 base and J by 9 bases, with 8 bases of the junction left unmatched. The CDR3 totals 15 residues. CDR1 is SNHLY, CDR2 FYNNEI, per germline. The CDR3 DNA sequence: TGTGCCAGCAGTGAAGGGCTAGCGGGCAATGGCATTCAGTACTTC. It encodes CASSEGLAGNGIQYF.

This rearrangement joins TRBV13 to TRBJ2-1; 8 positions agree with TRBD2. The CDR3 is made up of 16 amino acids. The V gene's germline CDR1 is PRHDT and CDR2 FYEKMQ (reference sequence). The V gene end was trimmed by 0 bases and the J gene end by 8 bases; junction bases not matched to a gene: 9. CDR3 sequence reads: CASSLGGGRSFDEQFF. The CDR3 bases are TGTGCCAGCAGCTTAGGGGGCGGGAGGTCCTTCGATGAGCAGTTCTTC.

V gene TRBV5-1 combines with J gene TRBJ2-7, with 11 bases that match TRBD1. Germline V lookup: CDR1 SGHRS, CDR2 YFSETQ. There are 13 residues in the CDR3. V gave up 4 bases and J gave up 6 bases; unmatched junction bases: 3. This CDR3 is CASSLGTGGEQYF. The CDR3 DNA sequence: TGCGCCAGCAGCCTAGGGACAGGGGGCGAGCAGTACTTC.